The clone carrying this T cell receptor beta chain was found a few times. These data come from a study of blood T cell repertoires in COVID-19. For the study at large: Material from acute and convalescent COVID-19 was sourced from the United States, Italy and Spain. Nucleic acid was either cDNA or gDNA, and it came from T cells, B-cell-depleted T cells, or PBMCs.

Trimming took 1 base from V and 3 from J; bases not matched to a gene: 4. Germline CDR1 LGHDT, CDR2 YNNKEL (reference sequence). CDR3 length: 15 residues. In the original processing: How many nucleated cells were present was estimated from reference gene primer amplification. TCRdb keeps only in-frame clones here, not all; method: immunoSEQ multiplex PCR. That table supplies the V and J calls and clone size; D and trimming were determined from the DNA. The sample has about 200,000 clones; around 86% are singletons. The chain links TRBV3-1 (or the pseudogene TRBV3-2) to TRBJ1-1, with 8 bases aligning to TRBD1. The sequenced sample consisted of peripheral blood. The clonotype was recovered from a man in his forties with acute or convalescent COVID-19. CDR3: CASSQAGGEYTEAFF. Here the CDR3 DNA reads TGTGCCAGCAGCCAAGCAGGGGGCGAGTACACTGAAGCTTTCTTT.